The 26 T cell receptor beta chains below were found in one sample sequenced in a study of T cell repertoires in cytomegalovirus infection. These TCRs are of unknown antigen specificity. TCRdb analysed the reads with MiXCR anew, one entry per CDR3 protein. Of about 920,000 distinct CDR3 sequences detected, around 32% appear once; the ten largest clones hold 11% to 15%. The specimen comprised cultured CD8+ T cells from PBMCs, sampled from culture after CMV antigen stimulation. The receptor source for this set is a human donor in good health (CMV status not recorded). Some clones in this sample may be carry-over from other donors' samples.

This clonotype was seen a handful of times. V gene TRBV4-1 combines with J gene TRBJ1-5; D not resolved. This CDR3 contains 15 residues. V lost 0 bases to trimming and J lost 4 bases, with 10 bases between them. Germline loops: CDR1 MGHRA, CDR2 YSYEKL. CDR3 DNA sequence: TGCGCCAGCAGCCAAGAATTGATGGGGAATCAGCCCCAGCATTTT. It specifies CASSQELMGNQPQHF.

This clonotype was seen only a few times. The V gene is TRBV19, the J gene TRBJ2-7, with 8 bases fitting TRBD1. This CDR3 has 14 amino acids. Germline V lookup: CDR1 LNHDA, CDR2 SQIVND (reference sequence). Unmatched junction bases numbered 8, after V lost 7 bases and J lost 3 bases. The CDR3 nucleotides are TGTGCCAGTAATAGTGGGACAGGAGACTACGAGCAGTACTTC. It translates to CASNSGTGDYEQYF. Looking up the rest from reference TRBV19 and TRBJ2-7 gives the full variable domain: DGGITQSPKYLFRKEGQNVTLSCEQNLNHDAMYWYRQDPGQGLRLIYYSQIVNDFQKGDIAEGYSVSREKKESFPLTVTSAQKNPTAFYLCASNSGTGDYEQYFGPGTRLTVT.

This clonotype has ten or more counts. Mismatch with germline at one junction end may stem from a read error. The chain combines TRBV27 with TRBJ2-2, with D possibly matching TRBD2 (5 bases). Germline V gene data show CDR1 as MNHEY and CDR2 as SMNVEV (reference sequence). The CDR3 is 14 amino acids. The CDR3 region is CASSYGVNTGELFF. The CDR3 region has the DNA TGCGCCAGCAGCTACGGGGTGAACACCGGGGAGCTGTTTTTT.

This clonotype was seen many times. This chain uses TRBV6-1 with TRBJ2-5, with TRBD1 matching over 8 bases. With 5 bases clipped from V and 0 bases from J, the junction kept 8 bases outside the gene matches. CDR1 and CDR2 from the germline V gene are MNHNS and SASEGT. The CDR3 length is 16 residues. The CDR3 nucleotides read TGTGCCAGCAGTCCTCGGACAGGGCGGTACCAAGAGACCCAGTACTTC. Translation: CASSPRTGRYQETQYF.

V usage is TRBV18 and J usage is TRBJ2-1; D gene unclear. This CDR3 contains 14 residues. Germline assignment: CDR1 KGHSH and CDR2 LQKENI. V lost 5 bases and J 3 bases, leaving 11 bases between the germline ends. As DNA, the CDR3 is TGTGCCAGCTCATCGGAGCTAGACTACAATGAGCAGTTCTTC. It translates to CASSSELDYNEQFF.

This clonotype came up once. The CDR3 here is CASTRRGYRETNEKLFF. The CDR3 DNA is TGCGCCAGCACCCGAAGGGGATACAGGGAAACTAATGAAAAACTGTTTTTT. The rearrangement joins TRBV10-2 to TRBJ1-4; tentative D call: TRBD1 (6 bases). In germline, CDR1 is WSHSY, CDR2 SAAADI. V lost 7 bases to trimming and J lost 1 base, with 19 bases between them. The CDR3 is 17 amino acids.

In this sample, this clonotype turned up many times. The rearrangement joins TRBV27 to TRBJ1-2, with D maybe TRBD1 (6 bases). The CDR3 is made up of 14 amino acids. Germline V gene lookup returns CDR1 MNHEY and CDR2 SMNVEV (reference sequence). Trimming stripped 5 bases from V and 4 bases from J, with 14 bases between. CDR3 DNA sequence: TGTGCCAGCAGTAACAGGGTGTTCCCCTATGGCTACACCTTC. It translates to CASSNRVFPYGYTF.

V usage is TRBV20-1 and J usage is TRBJ1-2; TRBD1 aligns across 8 bases. Germline lookup yields CDR1 DFQATT and CDR2 SNEGSKA (reference sequence). This CDR3 comprises 14 residues. J lost 8 bases, V lost 0 bases, and 8 bases had no gene match. The CDR3 region is CSARDPTGVRGYTF. The CDR3 DNA follows: TGCAGTGCTAGAGATCCGACAGGGGTTCGGGGCTACACCTTC.

The sample holds a few counts of this clonotype. The V and J genes are TRBV5-6 and TRBJ1-5, with D possibly TRBD1 on 6 matching bases. V was shortened by 5 bases and J by 4 bases, with 16 bases between the two germline ends. The CDR3 covers 15 residues. Germline assignment: CDR1 SGHDT and CDR2 YYEEEE. CDR3 coding DNA: TGTGCCAGCAGACGTCAGGGGCATGGGAATCAGCCCCAGCATTTT. Translated, it gives CASRRQGHGNQPQHF.

This clonotype occurred a few times. The gene calls are TRBV5-6 and TRBJ2-4, with D possibly TRBD1 on 6 matching bases. Per the germline V gene, CDR1 is SGHDT and CDR2 is YYEEEE. The CDR3 has 11 amino acids. V gave up 6 bases and J gave up 9 bases, with 10 bases separating them. CDR3: CASTQGFIQYF. DNA for the CDR3: TGTGCCAGCACCCAGGGGTTCATTCAGTACTTC.

This sequence joins TRBV19 and TRBJ1-1; D gene uncertain. CDR1 and CDR2 (germline): LNHDA, SQIVND (reference sequence). The CDR3 loop spans 12 amino acids. Deletions cut 0 bases from V and 11 bases from J, with 10 bases between. The DNA of the CDR3 is TGTGCCAGTAGTATAGATCCTCTTTGGGCTTTCTTT. It codes for CASSIDPLWAFF. Looking up the rest from reference TRBV19 and TRBJ1-1 gives the full variable domain: DGGITQSPKYLFRKEGQNVTLSCEQNLNHDAMYWYRQDPGQGLRLIYYSQIVNDFQKGDIAEGYSVSREKKESFPLTVTSAQKNPTAFYLCASSIDPLWAFFGQGTRLTVV.

The chain uses TRBV4-2 and TRBJ2-2, with D possibly being TRBD1 or TRBD2 (5 bases each). Germline V gives CDR1 LGHNA, CDR2 YNFKEQ. The CDR3 runs 17 residues. Trimming left V 5 bases short and J 0 bases short, with 16 bases between. Here the CDR3 DNA reads TGTGCCAGCAGCTCGGGCTCCGGGACCCCGAACACCGGGGAGCTGTTTTTT. It specifies CASSSGSGTPNTGELFF.

The chain couples TRBV27 to TRBJ2-2; D call uncertain. The CDR3 has 16 residues. The germline V gene encodes CDR1 MNHEY and CDR2 SMNVEV (reference sequence). V shed 3 bases and J shed 0 bases, with 11 bases lying between them. DNA of the CDR3: TGTGCCAGCAGTTTCGGTCAGATCTCGAACACCGGGGAGCTGTTTTTT. This gives the protein CASSFGQISNTGELFF.

Only a few counts were recorded for this clonotype. The chain couples TRBV28 to TRBJ1-1; tentatively, D is TRBD1 (5 bases). Deletions cut 5 bases from V and 1 base from J, with 20 bases between. Germline V gene lookup returns CDR1 MDHEN and CDR2 SYDVKM. This CDR3 region has 17 residues. The CDR3 loop is CASSTPGRLLQNTEAFF. The CDR3 bases are TGTGCCAGCAGTACGCCAGGGCGGCTCCTTCAGAACACTGAAGCTTTCTTT.

This clonotype was seen a few times. The rearrangement joins TRBV6-6 to TRBJ2-7, with 7 bases lining up with TRBD1. J was trimmed by 0 bases and V by 4 bases; bases with no gene match: 6. Looked up from germline, CDR1 is MNHNY and CDR2 is SVGAGI (reference sequence). The CDR3 runs 15 residues. The CDR3 is CASSFHRQGSYEQYV. In DNA, the CDR3 is TGTGCCAGCAGTTTCCACCGACAGGGCTCCTACGAGCAGTACGTC.

This clonotype was detected a few times. This chain links TRBV19 with TRBJ1-1; TRBD1 might be the D (5 bases). The CDR3 contains 14 residues. The germline gives CDR1 LNHDA, CDR2 SQIVND (reference sequence). V dropped 1 base and J dropped 4 bases, with 10 bases sitting between them. CDR3 DNA sequence: TGTGCCAGTAGTATAGGGCAGGGAGGCACTGAAGCTTTCTTT. Encoded protein: CASSIGQGGTEAFF.

The chain is built from TRBV12-3 or TRBV12-4 and TRBJ1-5, with 7 bases aligning to TRBD1. CDR3 length equals 17 residues. The V gene end was trimmed by 0 bases and the J gene end by 5 bases; junction bases not matched to a gene: 10. The CDR3 reads CASSLAHGGQKYQPQHF. The CDR3 region has the DNA TGTGCCAGCAGTTTAGCGCATGGGGGACAGAAATATCAGCCCCAGCATTTT.

The chain has TRBV4-1 and TRBJ2-7; no clear D gene. Looked up from germline, CDR1 is MGHRA and CDR2 is YSYEKL. The germline V and J ends were trimmed by 0 bases and 0 bases, with 15 bases remaining between them. The CDR3 runs to 17 residues. The CDR3 loop reads CASSQDQSSASSYEQYF. The CDR3 DNA reads as TGCGCCAGCAGCCAAGATCAAAGCAGCGCGAGCTCCTACGAGCAGTACTTC.

The rearrangement uses TRBV6-2 or TRBV6-3 and TRBJ2-7; 11 bases are a match to TRBD1. Looked up from germline, CDR1 is MNHEY and CDR2 is SVGEGT. V lost 6 bases to trimming and J lost 3 bases; unmatched junction nucleotides: 7. The CDR3 is 15 amino acids. CDR3 amino acids: CASSRGQGAYYEQYV. CDR3 nucleotides: TGTGCCAGCAGCCGAGGACAGGGGGCTTACTACGAGCAGTACGTC.

This clonotype was counted between two and nine times. J is TRBJ1-1 and V is TRBV7-2; no clear D gene. The CDR3 is 16 residues long. The V gene lost 1 base and the J gene lost 0 bases, with 12 bases spanning the gap. From germline, CDR1 is SGHTA and CDR2 FQGNSA. The CDR3 DNA reads as TGTGCCAGCAGCTTAGGGTCCGGTTACATGAACACTGAAGCTTTCTTT. Translating it yields CASSLGSGYMNTEAFF.

This chain uses TRBV10-2 with TRBJ1-1; D might be TRBD1 (6 bases). This CDR3 is built from 12 residues. Trimming cost V 0 bases and J 8 bases, with 7 bases left between them. The germline V gene has CDR1 WSHSY and CDR2 SAAADI. CDR3 residues: CASSESRGEAFF. CDR3 DNA: TGCGCCAGCAGTGAGTCGAGGGGGGAAGCTTTCTTT.

The CDR3 loop reads CASSLDVGIYEQYV. The CDR3 coding sequence is TGTGCCAGCAGCTTAGACGTCGGAATCTACGAGCAGTACGTC. The V and J genes are TRBV7-2 and TRBJ2-7; D is unresolved. The ends were cut back, 1 base at V and 3 bases at J, with 10 bases in the middle. CDR1 and CDR2 (germline): SGHTA, FQGNSA. CDR3 length equals 14 residues.

This clonotype was observed a few times. V usage is TRBV12-3 or TRBV12-4 and J usage is TRBJ2-5; D ambiguous. The length of the CDR3 is 14 residues. The V gene lost 1 base and the J gene lost 0 bases, with 6 bases spanning the gap. In DNA, the CDR3 is TGTGCCAGCAGTTTAGTCGTGTACCAAGAGACCCAGTACTTC. Its protein product is CASSLVVYQETQYF.

This clonotype was seen at least ten times. The genes are TRBV7-2 and TRBJ1-6; no clear D gene. The V gene's germline CDR1 is SGHTA and CDR2 FQGNSA. V dropped 3 bases and J dropped 7 bases, with 19 bases sitting between them. The CDR3 extends over 17 amino acids. For the CDR3, the DNA is TGTGCCAGCAGCTTTTCCTGGCAATTAGATCCGAATTCACCCCTCCACTTT. Its protein is CASSFSWQLDPNSPLHF. Combining the CDR3 with reference TRBV7-2 and TRBJ1-6 gives the whole variable domain GAGVSQSPSNKVTEKGKDVELRCDPISGHTALYWYRQSLGQGLEFLIYFQGNSAPDKSGLPSDRFSAERTGGSVSTLTIQRTQQEDSAVYLCASSFSWQLDPNSPLHFGNGTRLTVT.

This clonotype was observed many times. The chain combines TRBV7-6 with TRBJ1-2; 10 nucleotides agree with TRBD1. With V trimmed by 2 bases and J by 6 bases, 15 bases remained unmatched. The germline V gene encodes CDR1 SGHVS and CDR2 FNYEAQ. CDR3 length: 18 residues. This chain's CDR3 is CASSLSPRAGTGVDGYTF. The CDR3 DNA reads TGTGCCAGCAGCTTAAGTCCAAGGGCTGGGACAGGGGTAGATGGCTACACCTTC.

The chain combines TRBV6-5 with TRBJ2-3; D may match TRBD1 or TRBD2 (5 bases each). The CDR3 is 17 amino acids. Trimming stripped 6 bases from V and 1 base from J, with 20 bases between. CDR1 is MNHEY and CDR2 is SVGAGI in the germline V gene. CDR3 in DNA: TGTGCCAGCAGCCGCACGGGGCATAGTATCGGCACAGATACGCAGTATTTT. This translates into CASSRTGHSIGTDTQYF.